The T cell receptor beta chain under discussion was sequenced for a study of cytomegalovirus exposure and HLA in healthy donors. Regarding the study as a whole: Presence/absence analyses took donor sequencing depth as roughly uniform. Most CMV-associated TCR beta chains were later found to appear HLA-restricted. Researchers catalogued 164 TCR beta chains as cytomegalovirus-associated.

With regard to this clone: No antigen is known for it.

V dropped 6 bases and J dropped 2; count of bases not matched to a gene: 4. The CDR3 consists of 13 residues. CDR1 is SQVTM and CDR2 is ANQGSEA in the germline V gene. It was with 60 Vbeta and 13 Jbeta primers that the PCR ran. Sequenced by immunoSEQ multiplex PCR; TCRdb stores in-frame clones only, minus some. Here the sample spans about 150,000 clones, about four fifths being singletons. The TCR comes from a woman between 35 and 50 years old in good health and CMV-seropositive. The specimen was PBMCs. The chain employs TRBV29-1 and TRBJ2-7; 10 bases are shared with TRBD2. The CDR3 DNA sequence: TGCAGCGTGAGCGGGGGGGCACCCTACGAGCAGTACTTC. Translating gives CSVSGGAPYEQYF.